A selection of T cell receptor beta chains follows, all from one sample in a study of T cell responses to AZD1222 COVID-19 vaccine. Libraries were prepared by immunoSEQ multiplex PCR; TCRdb keeps only in-frame clonotypes and omits some of them. The sample records some 120,000 clones, 84% being singletons. The specimen was peripheral blood, collected 28 days after the second AZD1222 dose. These receptor sequences come from an adult who received the AZD1222 COVID-19 vaccine. Both conserved end residues are part of each CDR3. Fields, in order: D gene, V gene, clone size, J gene, CDR3 DNA, CDR3 protein. The D gene is left open where the match is weak. Size is stated for part of the rows, as once, few or many counts, or as a class when the clone is expanded.

d_call: .; v_call: TRBV6-5; clone_size: .; j_call: TRBJ2-4; cdr3_nt: TGTGCCAGCAATCTAGGTCGGGACGGCTACTTC; cdr3_aa: CASNLGRDGYF
d_call: .; v_call: TRBV28; clone_size: .; j_call: TRBJ1-1; cdr3_nt: TGTGCCAGCAGTTTAGAAGCATCAGGCTCTGAAGCTTTCTTT; cdr3_aa: CASSLEASGSEAFF
d_call: TRBD1; v_call: TRBV10-3; clone_size: once; j_call: TRBJ2-1; cdr3_nt: TGTGCCATCAGGGGGGACAGGGGGATGAGTAATGAGCAGTTCTTC; cdr3_aa: CAIRGDRGMSNEQFF
d_call: TRBD1; v_call: TRBV4-3; clone_size: .; j_call: TRBJ1-4; cdr3_nt: TGCGCCAGCAGCCCCACGACGACAGGGGGCAATGAAAAACTGTTTTTT; cdr3_aa: CASSPTTTGGNEKLFF
d_call: .; v_call: TRBV2; clone_size: .; j_call: TRBJ1-2; cdr3_nt: TGTGCCAGCAGTGAAAGGGACACCTATGGCTACACCTTC; cdr3_aa: CASSERDTYGYTF
d_call: .; v_call: TRBV18; clone_size: .; j_call: TRBJ2-1; cdr3_nt: TGTGCCAGCTCACCAGTGGGTGAGCAGTTCTTC; cdr3_aa: CASSPVGEQFF
d_call: .; v_call: TRBV25-1; clone_size: .; j_call: TRBJ2-3; cdr3_nt: TGTGCCAGCGGGGGGCCGCTTAGCACAGATACGCAGTATTTT; cdr3_aa: CASGGPLSTDTQYF
d_call: .; v_call: TRBV28; clone_size: .; j_call: TRBJ1-1; cdr3_nt: TGTGCCAGCAGTTTGACCTATGGGGACACTGAAGCTTTCTTT; cdr3_aa: CASSLTYGDTEAFF
d_call: .; v_call: TRBV11-2; clone_size: .; j_call: TRBJ2-4; cdr3_nt: TGTGCCAGCAGCTTTCCCCGTACAGGGTCCAAAAACATTCAGTACTTC; cdr3_aa: CASSFPRTGSKNIQYF
d_call: TRBD2; v_call: TRBV11-3; clone_size: once; j_call: TRBJ2-5; cdr3_nt: TGTGCCAGCAGCCGGGGACTAGCGGGAGGCCGGGAAGAGACCCAGTACTTC; cdr3_aa: CASSRGLAGGREETQYF
d_call: .; v_call: TRBV2; clone_size: .; j_call: TRBJ1-6; cdr3_nt: TGTGCCAGCAGAGAACTGAGCTCCTATAATTCACCCCTCCACTTT; cdr3_aa: CASRELSSYNSPLHF
d_call: .; v_call: TRBV5-8; clone_size: .; j_call: TRBJ1-5; cdr3_nt: TGTGCCAGCAGCTTGCTCCGTAAAAGCAATCAGCCCCAGCATTTT; cdr3_aa: CASSLLRKSNQPQHF
d_call: .; v_call: TRBV9; clone_size: .; j_call: TRBJ2-1; cdr3_nt: TGTGCCAGCAGCGTATTTAACAATGAGCAGTTCTTC; cdr3_aa: CASSVFNNEQFF
d_call: .; v_call: TRBV6-1; clone_size: .; j_call: TRBJ1-5; cdr3_nt: TGTGCCAGCAGTGACCTTCCTAAGGGTCAGCCCCAGCATTTT; cdr3_aa: CASSDLPKGQPQHF
d_call: .; v_call: TRBV11-2; clone_size: few; j_call: TRBJ2-7; cdr3_nt: TGTGCCAGCAGCTTAGATCTGGCAATAAGGGACGAGCAGTACTTC; cdr3_aa: CASSLDLAIRDEQYF
d_call: TRBD2; v_call: TRBV11-2; clone_size: .; j_call: TRBJ2-7; cdr3_nt: TGTGCCAGCAGCTTAGAGAGCCGGGGGGTACACTACGAGCAGTACTTC; cdr3_aa: CASSLESRGVHYEQYF
d_call: .; v_call: TRBV6-2/TRBV6-3; clone_size: .; j_call: TRBJ2-2; cdr3_nt: TGTGCCAGCAGTTTCTCCCTGAACACCGGGGAGCTGTTTTTT; cdr3_aa: CASSFSLNTGELFF
d_call: TRBD1; v_call: TRBV6-2/TRBV6-3; clone_size: .; j_call: TRBJ1-2; cdr3_nt: TGTGCCAGCAGTTCCCCCGACAGGGGTATCTATGGCTACACCTTC; cdr3_aa: CASSSPDRGIYGYTF
d_call: TRBD1; v_call: TRBV13; clone_size: .; j_call: TRBJ2-5; cdr3_nt: TGTGCCACCACCAGTCTATGGACAGGTGAACAAGAGACCCAGTACTTC; cdr3_aa: CATTSLWTGEQETQYF
d_call: .; v_call: TRBV28; clone_size: once; j_call: TRBJ1-2; cdr3_nt: TGTGCCAGCAGTTTAACAGGGTATGGCTACACCTTC; cdr3_aa: CASSLTGYGYTF
d_call: .; v_call: TRBV19; clone_size: .; j_call: TRBJ1-3; cdr3_nt: TGTGCCAGTAGTATTGGAAACACCATATATTTT; cdr3_aa: CASSIGNTIYF
d_call: .; v_call: TRBV7-3; clone_size: .; j_call: TRBJ2-6; cdr3_nt: TGTGCCAGCAGCTTATATGGGGAGTCTGGGGCCAACGTCCTGACTTTC; cdr3_aa: CASSLYGESGANVLTF